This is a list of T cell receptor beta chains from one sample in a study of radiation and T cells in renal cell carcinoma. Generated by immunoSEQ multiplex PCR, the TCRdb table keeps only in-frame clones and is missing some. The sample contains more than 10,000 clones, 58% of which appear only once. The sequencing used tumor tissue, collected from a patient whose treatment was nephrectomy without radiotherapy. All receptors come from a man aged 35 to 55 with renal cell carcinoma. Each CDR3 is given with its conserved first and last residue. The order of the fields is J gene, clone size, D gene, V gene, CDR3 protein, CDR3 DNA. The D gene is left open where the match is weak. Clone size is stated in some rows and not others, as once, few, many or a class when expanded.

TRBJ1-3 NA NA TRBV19 CASSTNSGNTIYF TGTGCCAGTAGTACGAACTCTGGAAACACCATATATTTT
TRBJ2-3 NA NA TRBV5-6 CASSLVSTDTQYF TGTGCCAGCAGCTTGGTGAGCACAGATACGCAGTATTTT
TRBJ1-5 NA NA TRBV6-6 CASTQDRYSNQPQHF TGTGCCAGCACCCAGGACAGATATAGCAATCAGCCCCAGCATTTT
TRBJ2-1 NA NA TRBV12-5 CASGLVLGGAQVEQFF TGTGCTAGTGGTTTGGTATTAGGGGGAGCCCAGGTTGAGCAGTTCTTC
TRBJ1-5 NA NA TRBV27 CASSTQGGNQPQHF TGTGCCAGCAGCACACAAGGGGGCAATCAGCCCCAGCATTTT
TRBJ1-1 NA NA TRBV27 CASSLGTDTEAFF TGTGCCAGCAGTCTAGGGACGGACACTGAAGCTTTCTTT
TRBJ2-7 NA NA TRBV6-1 CASRDKYEQYF TGTGCCAGCAGGGATAAATACGAGCAGTACTTC
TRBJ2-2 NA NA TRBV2 CASSEALGSTGELFF TGTGCCAGCAGTGAAGCGCTCGGGTCCACCGGGGAGCTGTTTTTT
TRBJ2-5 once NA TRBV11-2 CASSFSETQYF TGTGCCAGCAGCTTTTCCGAGACCCAGTACTTC
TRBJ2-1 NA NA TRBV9 CASSVGSLLNNEQFF TGTGCCAGCAGCGTAGGGAGTCTCCTTAACAATGAGCAGTTCTTC
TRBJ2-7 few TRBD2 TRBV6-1 CASSVSPGLALYEQYF TGTGCCAGCAGTGTATCACCGGGACTAGCGCTTTACGAGCAGTACTTC
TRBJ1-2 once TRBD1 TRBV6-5 CASSYTDRGKGYTF TGTGCCAGCAGTTACACGGACAGGGGGAAAGGCTACACCTTC
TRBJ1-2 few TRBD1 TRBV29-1 CSVAQAGSDRGIYGYTF TGCAGCGTTGCCCAGGCCGGCTCGGACAGGGGGATTTATGGCTACACCTTC
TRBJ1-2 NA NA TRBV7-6 CASSLFQGHGYTF TGTGCCAGCAGCTTATTCCAGGGCCATGGCTACACCTTC
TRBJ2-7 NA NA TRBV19 CASSPSPGIGAYEQYF TGTGCCAGTAGTCCCAGCCCCGGGATAGGGGCCTACGAGCAGTACTTC
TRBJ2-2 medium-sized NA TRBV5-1 CASSFSRWQLNTGELFF TGCGCCAGCAGCTTCTCCCGGTGGCAGTTGAACACCGGGGAGCTGTTTTTT
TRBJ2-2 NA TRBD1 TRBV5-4 CASSWDRGQTGELFF TGTGCCAGCAGCTGGGACAGGGGGCAAACCGGGGAGCTGTTTTTT
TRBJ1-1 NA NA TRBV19 CASSNPGTLNTEAFF TGTGCCAGTAGTAACCCCGGGACATTGAACACTGAAGCTTTCTTT
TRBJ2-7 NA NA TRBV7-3 CASSLLAWGEQYF TGTGCCAGCAGCCTCCTCGCGTGGGGCGAGCAGTACTTC
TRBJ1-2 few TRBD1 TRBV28 CASTSQGAGNYGYTF TGTGCCAGCACCTCGCAGGGGGCGGGTAACTATGGCTACACCTTC
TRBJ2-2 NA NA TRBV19 CASSIRRQGNTGELFF TGTGCCAGTAGTATACGTCGGCAGGGAAACACCGGGGAGCTGTTTTTT
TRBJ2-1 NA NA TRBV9 CASSVGEGIEQFF TGTGCCAGCAGCGTAGGAGAGGGGATTGAGCAGTTCTTC
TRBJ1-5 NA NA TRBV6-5 CASRPDSDNQPQHF TGTGCCAGCAGACCCGACAGTGATAATCAGCCCCAGCATTTT